These T cell receptor beta chains were read from a single sample in a study of T-cell memory formation after mild COVID-19. TCRdb analysed the 5' RACE reads with MiXCR anew, one entry per CDR3 protein. Of 530,000 or so distinct CDR3 sequences detected, 17% appear once; the ten largest clones hold about 8.6%. What was sequenced was PBMCs or a T cell subset sorted from them (not recorded which). Every receptor here comes from an adult woman who had mild COVID-19 (a few samples of this study predate the infection). Cell type and time point are not known. The CDR3 runs from the conserved cysteine through the conserved F or W.

V,CDR3
TRBV7-2,CASSLTGIWTYEQYF
TRBV5-5,CASSGQGPNGYTF
TRBV24-1,CATSDPQGYEQYF
TRBV4-1,CASSQDPQGRASPTEAFF
TRBV7-8,CASSRGLAGGYNEQFF
TRBV4-2,CASSQELAGGGSRKQFF
TRBV29-1,CSARPTGGGYEQYF
TRBV6-2/TRBV6-3,CASSRLAEFYNEQFF
TRBV18,CASSPPVGGTYNSPLHF
TRBV5-5,CASSYEAGSSRGEQYF
TRBV7-8,CASSLETVHEQYF
TRBV11-2,CASSLDGQSTDTQYF
TRBV2,CAGNEGVETGELFF
TRBV28,CASEGWTEAFF
TRBV5-1,CASSSTGVYQETQYF
TRBV6-2/TRBV6-3,CASSSSPYEQYF
TRBV4-2,CASSPGTGILGTEAFF
TRBV6-2/TRBV6-3,CASSYSSTLAGELGELFF
TRBV4-1,CASSQGLAGAFSYEQYF
TRBV6-5,CASSYGTGVYNEQFF
TRBV6-1,CAHSRANTEAFF
TRBV30,CAWQWTTQETQYF
TRBV5-6,CASSLPGLAGDEQYF
TRBV6-5,CASSYETSSTDTQYF
TRBV12-3/TRBV12-4,CASSSPGLAGKETQYF
TRBV23-1,CASKGQGYNSPLHF
TRBV7-9,CASSRGTGGRGLSNQPQHF
TRBV7-9,CASSYSSNGYTF
TRBV5-1,CASSLEAGGVHYGYTF
TRBV29-1,CSVPASNYGYTF
TRBV7-8,CASSLGTSVGEQYF
TRBV11-1,CASGEGGRYEQFF
TRBV7-3,CASSFGTGGGYTF
TRBV4-1,CASSHPVGRVGSTDTQYF
TRBV29-1,CSSRASWGTDTQYF
TRBV5-4,CASSPERETQYF
TRBV20-1,CSARDGYLTYEQYF
TRBV6-2/TRBV6-3,CASSTGAGQPQHF
TRBV7-2,CASSLLRASLNTEAFF
TRBV10-3,CAISSQREGYNEQFF
TRBV12-3/TRBV12-4,CASSPKQGGELFF
TRBV12-3/TRBV12-4,CASSLSGPSYNEQFF
TRBV10-2,CASSESTRGTRQHF
TRBV19,CASSIGQGSTDTQYF
TRBV27,CASSLFFGGGTEAFF
TRBV7-9,CASISLAGEIDNEQFF
TRBV5-1,CASSLVGTGYNEQFF
TRBV10-3,CATTDRVGQPQHF
TRBV20-1,CSARGRTGGWDYEQYF
TRBV18,CASSLTGTGGYEQYF
TRBV2,CASSELGGYTF
TRBV7-8,CASSPSTGGQPQHF
TRBV15,CATSSTNRKTEAFF